This T cell receptor (beta chain) was captured in a study of TIL therapy for anti-PD-1-resistant metastatic lung cancer. Study in general: Tumor harvest preceded PD-1/PD-L1 blockade, followed by nivolumab treatment. General observations from the study: TIL clonotype persistence in blood showed no apparent association with response.

The germline V and J ends were trimmed by 4 bases and 7 bases, with 28 bases remaining between them. The CDR3 is 18 amino acids. Per germline, CDR1 MGHRA and CDR2 YSYEKL. The time point was: pre-treatment sample, taken before nivolumab and TIL therapy. Patients were adults with stage 4 NSCLC. The libraries were made with immunoSEQ v3. Sequenced by immunoSEQ multiplex PCR; TCRdb stores in-frame clones only, minus some. The data show tens of thousands of clones, around 86% seen once. Note on this clone: Its antigen is currently unknown.

This TCR derives from a person between 30 and 80 years old with non-small cell lung cancer. The chain carries TRBV4-1 and TRBJ1-2, with a weak D call TRBD1 (6 bases). Material: blood, obtained at baseline. The CDR3 bases are TGCGCCAGCAGCCGGAGGACAGACAGTCAAAGGTTTGATGGTGGCTACACCTTC. Translated, it gives CASSRRTDSQRFDGGYTF.